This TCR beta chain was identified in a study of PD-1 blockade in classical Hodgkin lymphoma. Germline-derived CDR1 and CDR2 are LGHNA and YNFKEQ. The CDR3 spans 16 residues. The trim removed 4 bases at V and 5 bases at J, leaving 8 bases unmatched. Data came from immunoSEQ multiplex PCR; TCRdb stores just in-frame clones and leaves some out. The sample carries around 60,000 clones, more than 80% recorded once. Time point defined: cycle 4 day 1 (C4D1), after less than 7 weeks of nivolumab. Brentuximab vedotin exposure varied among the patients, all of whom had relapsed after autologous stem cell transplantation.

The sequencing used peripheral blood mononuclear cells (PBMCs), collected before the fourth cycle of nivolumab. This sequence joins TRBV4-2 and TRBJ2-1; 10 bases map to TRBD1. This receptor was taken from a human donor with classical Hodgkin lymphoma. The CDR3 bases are TGTGCCAGCAGCCTCCGACAGGGGGCGAGGAACAATGAGCAGTTCTTC. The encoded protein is CASSLRQGARNNEQFF.